The rows below give T cell receptor beta chains drawn from one sample of a study of T cells after posttransplantation cyclophosphamide. Clones were sequenced by immunoSEQ multiplex PCR, and TCRdb holds only the in-frame ones, with some missing. The table records some 66,000 clones, roughly 95% of them present only once. Sequenced: PBMCs. The receptors were gathered from a woman younger than 45 in good health and a related stem cell transplant donor. CDR3s include the opening cysteine and the closing phenylalanine or tryptophan. D genes are given only for firm matches. Expanded clones get a size class; other rows say once, few or many, or leave the size out.

D gene,clone size,J gene,V gene,CDR3 protein,CDR3 DNA
-,-,TRBJ2-7,TRBV6-6,CASSYPSLGEQYF,TGTGCCAGCAGTTACCCCAGTTTGGGCGAGCAGTACTTC
TRBD1,-,TRBJ2-7,TRBV7-2,CASSNGQGYEQYF,TGTGCCAGCAGCAACGGACAGGGCTACGAGCAGTACTTC
-,-,TRBJ2-7,TRBV4-3,CASSQDLGSEQYF,TGCGCCAGCAGCCAAGATCTAGGTTCCGAGCAGTACTTC
-,-,TRBJ2-5,TRBV10-3,CAISERFQETQYF,TGTGCCATCAGTGAGCGGTTCCAAGAGACCCAGTACTTC
TRBD1,-,TRBJ2-7,TRBV19,CASSMTGTGVYEQYF,TGTGCCAGTAGTATGACCGGGACAGGGGTTTACGAGCAGTACTTC
TRBD2,-,TRBJ2-1,TRBV7-2,CASSFLNIAGEGSYNEQFF,TGTGCCAGCAGCTTCCTTAACATAGCGGGGGAAGGGTCCTACAATGAGCAGTTCTTC
TRBD1,-,TRBJ1-2,TRBV6-5,CASSYSWQGDYGYTF,TGTGCCAGCAGTTACTCGTGGCAGGGGGACTATGGCTACACCTTC
-,-,TRBJ1-1,TRBV10-1,CASSESKDGMNTEAFF,TGCGCCAGCAGTGAGTCCAAGGACGGCATGAACACTGAAGCTTTCTTT
TRBD1,-,TRBJ1-5,TRBV6-5,CASSYSRQGGNQPQHF,TGTGCCAGCAGTTACTCCCGACAGGGTGGCAATCAGCCCCAGCATTTT
-,-,TRBJ2-3,TRBV4-1,CASSQDRRLSTDTQYF,TGCGCCAGCAGCCAAGATCGGAGACTTAGCACAGATACGCAGTATTTT
-,-,TRBJ1-4,TRBV7-9,CASSLEGIEGEKLFF,TGTGCCAGCAGCTTAGAGGGAATCGAGGGTGAAAAACTGTTTTTT
-,-,TRBJ2-1,TRBV4-2,CASSARYNEQFF,TGTGCCAGCAGCGCGAGATACAATGAGCAGTTCTTC
TRBD1,-,TRBJ2-5,TRBV2,CASSEGQGRQETQYF,TGTGCCAGCAGTGAGGGACAGGGAAGACAAGAGACCCAGTACTTC
-,-,TRBJ2-5,TRBV9,CASSVGAEETQYF,TGTGCCAGCAGCGTAGGGGCGGAAGAGACCCAGTACTTC
TRBD1,-,TRBJ1-2,TRBV7-8,CASSLSSGQDLYGYTF,TGTGCCAGCAGCTTATCTTCCGGACAGGACCTTTATGGCTACACCTTC
-,-,TRBJ1-1,TRBV21-1,CASSLPLATQFTEAFF,TGTGCCAGCAGTCTACCGCTAGCTACACAATTCACTGAAGCTTTCTTT
-,-,TRBJ2-4,TRBV10-3,CAISEEGGKNIQYF,TGTGCCATCAGTGAAGAGGGGGGGAAAAACATTCAGTACTTC
-,-,TRBJ2-7,TRBV5-1,CASSTGVYEQYF,TGCGCCAGCAGCACCGGGGTTTACGAGCAGTACTTC
TRBD1,-,TRBJ2-7,TRBV5-1,CASSFRDSHYEQYF,TGCGCCAGCAGCTTCCGGGACAGTCACTACGAGCAGTACTTC
-,-,TRBJ1-2,TRBV19,CASSSPLGRTSGGYTF,TGTGCCAGTAGTAGCCCACTGGGCAGGACCTCGGGAGGCTACACCTTC
-,once,TRBJ1-1,TRBV6-4,CASSDTGRTEAFF,TGTGCCAGCAGTGACACAGGGCGCACTGAAGCTTTCTTT
-,-,TRBJ1-1,TRBV5-1,CASSLGSTMNTEAFF,TGCGCCAGCAGCTTGGGTAGCACCATGAACACTGAAGCTTTCTTT
TRBD1,-,TRBJ2-7,TRBV15,CATSRIRTGANYEQYF,TGTGCCACCAGCAGAATACGGACAGGGGCCAACTACGAGCAGTACTTC
-,once,TRBJ2-3,TRBV27,CASRIRGGGYTQYF,TGTGCCAGCAGAATCCGCGGGGGCGGTTATACGCAGTATTTT
-,once,TRBJ2-1,TRBV19,CASRGPTEQFF,TGTGCCAGCCGGGGGCCGACGGAGCAGTTCTTC
-,-,TRBJ1-5,TRBV28,CASSLAVYSNQPQHF,TGTGCCAGCAGTTTAGCGGTATATAGCAATCAGCCCCAGCATTTT
-,once,TRBJ1-3,TRBV15,CATSRDPGPGNTIYF,TGTGCCACCAGCAGAGACCCGGGACCGGGAAACACCATATATTTT
TRBD1,-,TRBJ1-2,TRBV5-3,CARSPLRGNYGYTF,TGTGCCAGAAGCCCTCTCAGGGGGAACTATGGCTACACCTTC
-,-,TRBJ1-2,TRBV25-1,CASSESGGAVPGYTF,TGTGCCAGCAGTGAGAGTGGGGGCGCAGTCCCTGGCTACACCTTC
-,-,TRBJ1-1,TRBV7-8,CASSPRREGIVKDTEAFF,TGTGCCAGCAGCCCCCGAAGGGAGGGAATCGTAAAGGACACTGAAGCTTTCTTT
TRBD1,-,TRBJ1-4,TRBV6-6,CASSRTGGYEKLFF,TGTGCCAGCAGTCGGACAGGGGGATATGAAAAACTGTTTTTT
-,-,TRBJ2-5,TRBV4-1,CASSQGSGPETQYF,TGCGCCAGCAGCCAGGGAAGCGGGCCCGAGACCCAGTACTTC
-,-,TRBJ1-3,TRBV11-2,CASSPGQSSGNTIYF,TGTGCCAGCAGCCCTGGACAGAGCTCTGGAAACACCATATATTTT
-,once,TRBJ2-7,TRBV7-8,CATGGFSYEQYF,TGTGCCACCGGCGGGTTCTCCTACGAGCAGTACTTC
TRBD2,once,TRBJ2-1,TRBV27,CASSLSLLAGIYNEQFF,TGTGCCAGCAGTTTAAGTCTTCTAGCGGGGATCTACAATGAGCAGTTCTTC
TRBD2,-,TRBJ2-3,TRBV7-2,CASSSERGGKGNTQYF,TGTGCCAGCAGCTCAGAGCGGGGGGGCAAGGGCAATACGCAGTATTTT
-,-,TRBJ2-1,TRBV20-1,CSALGRNEQFF,TGCAGTGCCCTGGGGCGCAATGAGCAGTTCTTC
-,-,TRBJ2-7,TRBV7-9,CASSPEWEGGEQYF,TGTGCCAGCAGCCCAGAGTGGGAAGGGGGCGAGCAGTACTTC
TRBD1,-,TRBJ1-5,TRBV2,CASTRGHFSNQPQHF,TGTGCCAGCACGAGGGGGCACTTTAGCAATCAGCCCCAGCATTTT
-,-,TRBJ1-1,TRBV29-1,CSVEGVLNTEAFF,TGCAGCGTTGAGGGGGTTCTGAACACTGAAGCTTTCTTT
-,-,TRBJ1-1,TRBV10-1,CASSVGGWNTEAFF,TGCGCCAGCAGTGTGGGAGGCTGGAACACTGAAGCTTTCTTT
-,-,TRBJ2-1,TRBV15,CATSRDRGDPQPNEQFF,TGTGCCACCAGCAGAGATAGAGGGGACCCTCAACCCAATGAGCAGTTCTTC
TRBD1,-,TRBJ2-3,TRBV5-1,CASSEGTGLDTQYF,TGCGCCAGCAGCGAAGGGACAGGGTTGGATACGCAGTATTTT
-,-,TRBJ2-2,TRBV7-2,CASSLDGNTGELFF,TGTGCCAGCAGCTTAGATGGAAACACCGGGGAGCTGTTTTTT
TRBD1,-,TRBJ2-3,TRBV4-1,CASSQAGDRGPDTQYF,TGCGCCAGCAGCCAAGCCGGGGACAGGGGGCCAGATACGCAGTATTTT
TRBD1,-,TRBJ1-1,TRBV4-1,CASSPGQGWTEAFF,TGCGCCAGCAGCCCTGGACAGGGTTGGACTGAAGCTTTCTTT
-,-,TRBJ1-5,TRBV4-1,CASSPRNGQNQPQHF,TGCGCCAGCAGCCCCCGGAACGGACAGAATCAGCCCCAGCATTTT
-,-,TRBJ2-7,TRBV2,CASRVNIRNGGYEQYF,TGTGCCAGCAGGGTGAATATCCGGAACGGGGGATACGAGCAGTACTTC
TRBD1,-,TRBJ2-2,TRBV28,CASWDRGGSGELFF,TGTGCCAGCTGGGACAGGGGAGGATCCGGGGAGCTGTTTTTT
-,-,TRBJ2-6,TRBV10-3,CAISIDTGANVLTF,TGTGCCATCAGTATCGACACTGGGGCCAACGTCCTGACTTTC
TRBD1,-,TRBJ1-2,TRBV6-5,CASRPDRDLYGYTF,TGTGCCAGCAGACCCGACAGGGACCTCTATGGCTACACCTTC
-,-,TRBJ1-6,TRBV9,CASSVEGENSPLHF,TGTGCCAGCAGCGTAGAGGGGGAGAATTCACCCCTCCACTTT
TRBD1,-,TRBJ1-5,TRBV19,CASSIEGASNQPQHF,TGTGCCAGTAGTATCGAGGGGGCGAGCAATCAGCCCCAGCATTTT
-,-,TRBJ2-7,TRBV4-1,CASSPSALGPYEQYF,TGCGCCAGCAGCCCGTCGGCCCTTGGTCCCTACGAGCAGTACTTC
-,-,TRBJ1-4,TRBV4-3,CASSQDRGSTNEKLFF,TGCGCCAGCAGCCAAGATCGCGGGTCAACTAATGAAAAACTGTTTTTT
TRBD2,-,TRBJ2-5,TRBV18,CASSPPTSGGVQETQYF,TGTGCCAGCTCACCCCCGACTAGCGGGGGCGTCCAAGAGACCCAGTACTTC
TRBD1,-,TRBJ2-1,TRBV30,CAWNPRGQPYNEQFF,TGTGCCTGGAATCCAAGGGGACAGCCCTACAATGAGCAGTTCTTC
-,-,TRBJ2-6,TRBV18,CASSSQDTGANVLTF,TGTGCCAGCTCATCACAGGATACCGGGGCCAACGTCCTGACTTTC
-,-,TRBJ2-7,TRBV6-1,CASSEPNEQYF,TGTGCCAGCAGTGAACCGAATGAGCAGTACTTC
-,-,TRBJ1-1,TRBV4-1,CASSQVPGANTEAFF,TGCGCCAGCAGCCAAGTACCGGGGGCGAACACTGAAGCTTTCTTT